The 11 T cell receptor beta chains given below trace back to one sample, sequenced in a study of graft-versus-host responses after intestinal transplantation. The protocol was immunoSEQ multiplex PCR, while the TCRdb copy is restricted to in-frame clones and leaves out a portion. The table lists just over 40,000 clones, about 90% of them singletons. This specimen was PBMCs, taken about 310 days after intestinal transplant. Receptors were obtained from a human patient who received an intestinal transplant, so some T cells may come from the graft donor.

J is TRBJ2-2 and V is TRBV6-6, with no clear D. This CDR3 comprises 12 residues. Germline CDR1 and CDR2: MNHNY and SVGAGI (reference sequence). V shed 1 base and J shed 6 bases, with 3 bases lying between them. In DNA, the CDR3 is TGTGCCAGCAGTTACTACGCCGGGGAGCTGTTTTTT. Protein product: CASSYYAGELFF.

The V and J genes are TRBV5-5 and TRBJ1-1; D call uncertain. From germline, CDR1 is SGHKS and CDR2 YYEKEE (reference sequence). V shed 2 bases and J shed 1 base, with 12 bases lying between them. This CDR3 is 15 amino acids long. The CDR3 is CASSFKQQPNTEAFF. As DNA, the CDR3 is TGTGCCAGCAGCTTTAAACAGCAACCGAACACTGAAGCTTTCTTT.

The chain joins TRBV7-9 to TRBJ1-1; 7 bases line up with TRBD1. Germline-derived CDR1 and CDR2 are SEHNR and FQNEAQ (reference sequence). V shed 4 bases, J shed 1 base, and the junction held 0 bases outside the gene matches. There are 13 residues in the CDR3. The CDR3: CASSWDRNTEAFF. The CDR3 nucleotides read TGTGCCAGCAGCTGGGACAGGAACACTGAAGCTTTCTTT.

The chain is built from TRBV11-3 and TRBJ2-3; D perhaps matches TRBD2 (6 bases). The V gene's germline CDR1 is SGHNT and CDR2 YENEEA. Trimming left V 5 bases short and J 2 bases short, with 14 bases between. The CDR3 has 15 residues. The CDR3, as DNA: TGTGCCAGCAGCCCCGGGAGAAGGAACACAGATACGCAGTATTTT. Translating it yields CASSPGRRNTDTQYF.

V is TRBV2 and J is TRBJ2-7; TRBD1 agrees at 8 bases. Germline V gene data show CDR1 as SNHLY and CDR2 as FYNNEI. With V trimmed by 6 bases and J by 6 bases, 1 base remained unmatched. The CDR3 is 11 residues long. As DNA, the CDR3 is TGTGCCAGCAGCACAGGGGGCGAGCAGTACTTC. This translates into CASSTGGEQYF.

V and J are TRBV9 and TRBJ1-5; D possibly corresponds to TRBD1 (5 bases). This CDR3 comprises 15 residues. Trimming shortened V by 0 bases and J by 3 bases, and 10 bases separated the two germline ends. CDR1 is SGDLS and CDR2 is YYNGEE in the germline V gene. In DNA form, the CDR3 reads TGTGCCAGCAGCGTAGGCTCAGGGCCCAATCAGCCCCAGCATTTT. Its translation is CASSVGSGPNQPQHF.

The chain recombines TRBV5-1 with TRBJ2-3; D might be TRBD1 (5 bases). The CDR3 is made up of 13 amino acids. V lost 7 bases, J lost 0 bases, and 9 bases lay in between. Germline V gives CDR1 SGHRS, CDR2 YFSETQ. DNA for the CDR3: TGCGCCAGCGGATCAGGGAGCACAGATACGCAGTATTTT. Translated: CASGSGSTDTQYF.

The genes are TRBV7-2 and TRBJ2-1; D call uncertain. The germline V and J ends were trimmed by 2 bases and 7 bases, with 6 bases remaining between them. CDR3 length equals 12 residues. CDR1 SGHTA and CDR2 FQGNSA come from the germline V gene. CDR3 in DNA: TGTGCCAGCAGCTTATTTGGGAATGAGCAGTTCTTC. Its protein is CASSLFGNEQFF.

The chain couples TRBV2 to TRBJ1-2; the D gene is possibly TRBD1 (6 bases). Germline CDR1 is SNHLY and CDR2 is FYNNEI. V was clipped by 4 bases and J by 6 bases, with 12 bases between them. The length of the CDR3 is 13 residues. CDR3 nucleotide sequence: TGTGCCAGCAGTGGCGAGGGGGTAAATGGCTACACCTTC. It is translated as CASSGEGVNGYTF.

The rearrangement links TRBV5-6 to TRBJ2-3; the D gene is possibly TRBD2 (5 bases). The CDR3 is 13 amino acids. The germline V gene encodes CDR1 SGHDT and CDR2 YYEEEE. Between the trimmed V and J ends, which lost 0 bases and 5 bases, there was a span of 7 bases. CDR3 amino acids: CASSLDGIDTQYF. The CDR3 coding sequence is TGTGCCAGCAGCTTGGACGGGATAGATACGCAGTATTTT. Combining the CDR3 with reference TRBV5-6 and TRBJ2-3 gives the whole variable domain DAGVTQSPTHLIKTRGQQVTLRCSPKSGHDTVSWYQQALGQGPQFIFQYYEEEERQRGNFPDRFSGHQFPNYSSELNVNALLLGDSALYLCASSLDGIDTQYFGPGTRLTVL.

This rearrangement joins TRBV7-3 to TRBJ2-7, with D possibly matching TRBD2 (7 bases). The length of the CDR3 is 13 residues. From germline, CDR1 is SGHTA and CDR2 FQGTGA. V was clipped by 5 bases and J by 6 bases, with 14 bases between them. The CDR3 protein is CASSPRAGAEQYF. CDR3 nucleotide sequence: TGTGCCAGCAGCCCTAGGGCGGGGGCCGAGCAGTACTTC.